This T cell receptor beta chain came from a study of blood T cell repertoires in COVID-19 (dated by TCRdb to about 2020). Regarding the research as a whole: The collaborator samples originated in the United States, Italy and Spain and spanned the acute and convalescent phases of COVID-19. The material from the prospective study consisted of cDNA or gDNA derived from T cells, B-cell-depleted T cells, or PBMCs. Deeply sampled blood TCRbeta repertoires from subjects exposed to, actively infected with, or recovered from COVID-19 were included in the dataset. The repertoires were made available in a free public database intended to serve as a resource for research on the immune response to SARS-CoV-2. The samples were drawn from two sources: the first 160 participants of the ongoing ImmuneRACE study, and 950 to 1,500 subjects contributed by 6 global collaborators. Nearly every sample came with metadata listing a de-identified subject ID, COVID-19 status, age in years and sex. HLA class I and class II types, where available, came from metadata supplied by the sample provider rather than from assay-based typing.

The investigation overall reported the following: The amount of clinical and demographic metadata varied by source and participant and was provided uncurated.

The collaborating institutions used their own protocols to collect whole blood in K2EDTA tubes. Collaborator samples were shipped for TCRbeta analysis as frozen whole blood, isolated PBMCs, or DNA extracted from either sample type. Including the terminal cysteine and phenylalanine, the CDR3 comprises 15 residues. Only the CDR3 DNA stays, 45 bases, in frame from base 1. Via the germline V gene (reference sequence), CDR1 is LNHDA and CDR2 SQIVND. The germline V end is reduced by 5 bases and the J end by 3 bases; junction bases left unmatched: 2. TCRbeta CDR3 regions were amplified from genomic DNA by means of the immunoSEQ Assay, a bias-controlled multiplex PCR. As for how the authors treated the data: Within the assay, amplification of reference gene primers was used to estimate how many nucleated cells each sample contained. To quantify the absolute abundance of each unique TCRbeta CDR3 rearrangement, sequence reads were collapsed and filtered. For each sample, productive Simpson clonality was calculated as the square root of Simpson's diversity index across productive rearrangements. Here the immuneACCESS table is served through TCRdb, limited to in-frame sequences with V and J called. Missing clones are a known gap in these copies; in checked studies unresolved V genes cover under half, and the rest lacks a known reason. D and trimming come from the DNA, and the V and J calls and clone size come from that table. The sample records approximately 40,000 clones, about nine tenths of which are singletons. The ten largest clones add up to 20% of the sample.

Concerning this clone itself: The antigen this receptor binds is unknown. No base quality information exists; no much larger clone differs at one position.

This sequence uses TRBV19 and TRBJ2-3, with 13 central nucleotides matching TRBD2. Sequenced sample: peripheral blood. The TCR originated in a man aged 60 to 75 with acute or convalescent COVID-19. The CDR3 region has the sequence CASSPLAGGTDTQYF. The DNA sequence reads TGTGCCAGTAGTCCACTAGCGGGAGGGACAGATACGCAGTATTTT.